The 8 T cell receptor beta chains reported below all come from one sample, sequenced in a study of tumor and adjacent non-tumor tissue in lung cancer. No cell sorting was done before RNA was extracted from the tissue. More than 3 cm separated this lung sample from the edge of the tumor. TCRbeta libraries were built with three rounds of nested PCR, modified from ARM-PCR. From the multiplex PCR reads, TCRdb called clonotypes with MiXCR, one entry per CDR3 protein. The profile shows 90,000 to 120,000 distinct CDR3 sequences, about 62% of them singletons. The sample taken for sequencing was distant non-tumor lung tissue. Receptors were obtained from a man in his thirties or forties with non-small cell lung cancer.

With regard to this clonotype: The junction and the germline gene differ at one end; a read error may be behind it. The V gene is TRBV5-6, the J gene TRBJ2-2; TRBD1 matches 7 bases. The CDR3 covers 16 residues. Germline values: CDR1 SGHDT, CDR2 YYEEEE. The CDR3 loop reads CVSSLDVTGNTGELFF. CDR3 DNA sequence: TGTGTCAGCAGCTTGGACGTGACAGGGAATACCGGGGAGCTATTTTTT. Full variable domain (rest looked up from reference TRBV5-6 and TRBJ2-2): DAGVTQSPTHLIKTRGQQVTLRCSPKSGHDTVSWYQQALGQGPQFIFQYYEEEERQRGNFPDRFSGHQFPNYSSELNVNALLLGDSALYLCVSSLDVTGNTGELFFGEGSRLTVL.

Comments on this clonotype: A junction boundary mismatches the germline segment, possibly from a read error. The rearrangement joins TRBV20-1 to TRBJ1-1; possibly TRBD1 for D (5 bases). Germline loops: CDR1 DFQATT, CDR2 SNEGSKA (reference sequence). The CDR3 spans 15 residues. In nucleotides, the CDR3 is TGCAGTGCTAGGGGGGGATCCCGACGATCAACTGAAGCTATCTTT. It specifies CSARGGSRRSTEAIF.

In regard to this clonotype: Since a much larger clone is just one base distant, this may be a read error. This chain uses TRBV29-1 with TRBJ1-1; no definite D call. The CDR3 loop spans 11 amino acids. V was cut by 5 bases and J by 6 bases, with 10 bases left in between. Germline CDR1 and CDR2: SQVTM and ANQGSEA. The CDR3 sequence is CSVQRGPEAFF. For the CDR3, the DNA is TGCAGCGTTCAGCGAGGCCCTGAAGCTTTCTTT.

This clonotype was recorded once. J is TRBJ1-2 and V is TRBV11-3; D unclear. CDR1 is SGHNT, CDR2 YENEEA, per germline. V dropped 7 bases and J dropped 8 bases, with 14 bases sitting between them. The length of the CDR3 is 12 residues. The CDR3 loop is CASIPTPGGYTF. The CDR3 nucleotides read TGTGCCAGCATCCCAACACCCGGGGGCTACACCTTC.

Many counts were recorded for this clonotype. The chain has TRBV10-2 and TRBJ2-5; no reliable D call. The CDR3 contains 11 residues. V lost 6 bases to trimming and J lost 4 bases, with 6 bases between them. Germline V gene sequence: CDR1 WSHSY, CDR2 SAAADI. The CDR3 spells CASSHTETQYF. The CDR3 DNA is TGCGCCAGCAGCCACACAGAGACCCAGTACTTC.

Concerning this clonotype: Possible read error: a much larger clone is one base away. The chain has TRBV20-1 and TRBJ2-7, with D hard to call. The V gene's germline CDR1 is DFQATT and CDR2 SNEGSKA (reference sequence). CDR3 length: 9 amino acids. The CDR3 sequence: CSARDVRLF. Written as DNA, the CDR3 is TGCAGTGCTAGAGATGTCAGATTATTC.

As regards this clonotype: A much larger clone lies a single base off, so this may be a read error. The chain uses TRBV13 and TRBJ1-5, with no clear D. The CDR3 has 13 amino acids. Per germline, CDR1 PRHDT and CDR2 FYEKMQ (reference sequence). CDR3 protein: CAGSPGPYQPQHF. Written as DNA, the CDR3 is TGTGCCGGCAGCCCCGGACCTTACCAGCCCCAGCATTTT.

Note on this clonotype: The conserved phenylalanine or tryptophan normally closing the CDR3 is absent here, so this likely arose from a read error. The chain uses TRBV19 and TRBJ1-5, with D perhaps matching TRBD1 (5 bases). The CDR3 sequence is 14 residues long. Germline-derived CDR1 and CDR2 are LNHDA and SQIVND (reference sequence). V was shortened by 5 bases and J by 4 bases, with 12 bases between the two germline ends. CDR3 sequence: CASSLGGGNQPQHS. The CDR3 coding sequence is TGTGCCAGTAGTCTGGGGGGTGGTAATCAGCCCCAGCATTCT.